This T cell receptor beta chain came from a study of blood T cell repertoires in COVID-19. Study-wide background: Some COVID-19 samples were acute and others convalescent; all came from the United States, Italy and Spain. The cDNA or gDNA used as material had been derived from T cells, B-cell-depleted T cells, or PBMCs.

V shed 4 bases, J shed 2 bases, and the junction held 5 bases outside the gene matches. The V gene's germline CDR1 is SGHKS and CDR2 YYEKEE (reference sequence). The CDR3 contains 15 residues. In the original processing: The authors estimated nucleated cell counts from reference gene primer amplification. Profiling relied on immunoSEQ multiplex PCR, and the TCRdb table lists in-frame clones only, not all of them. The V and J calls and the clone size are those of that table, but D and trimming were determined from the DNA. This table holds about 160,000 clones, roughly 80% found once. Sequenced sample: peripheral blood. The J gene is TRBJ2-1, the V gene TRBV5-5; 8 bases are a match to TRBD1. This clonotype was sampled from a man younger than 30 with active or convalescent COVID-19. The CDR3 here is CASSEDRGTYNEQFF. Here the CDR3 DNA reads TGTGCCAGCAGCGAAGACAGGGGCACCTACAATGAGCAGTTCTTC.